Detailed here is one T cell receptor (beta chain). Its matching antigen is unknown. Between the trimmed V and J ends, which lost 2 bases and 0 bases, there was a span of 7 bases. The CDR3 runs 14 residues. The record originates from a study of early T cells in non-severe SARS-CoV-2 infection. Whole-study context: Unpaired chains resulted from sequencing bulk RNA of unsorted whole blood. Notes on the study in general: In VDJdb matching, anti-spike CD8 responses were favored while private and CD4 specificities went missing.

Attachment of unique molecular identifiers was made to individual cDNA molecules. Each CDR3 protein gets one entry after TCRdb re-called the 5' RACE reads with MiXCR. The table lists some 80,000 distinct CDR3 sequences, less than 15% of them singletons. V and J are TRBV12-3 or TRBV12-4 and TRBJ1-1, with D possibly TRBD1 on 5 matching bases. The sequence was obtained from an adult who was a healthcare worker with PCR-confirmed SARS-CoV-2 infection or an uninfected control (not recorded which). The donor label of this sample is uncertain. The sample was whole blood, taken at baseline. This chain's CDR3 is CASSLQGMNTEAFF. The CDR3 nucleotides are TGTGCCAGCAGTTTACAGGGCATGAACACTGAAGCTTTCTTT.